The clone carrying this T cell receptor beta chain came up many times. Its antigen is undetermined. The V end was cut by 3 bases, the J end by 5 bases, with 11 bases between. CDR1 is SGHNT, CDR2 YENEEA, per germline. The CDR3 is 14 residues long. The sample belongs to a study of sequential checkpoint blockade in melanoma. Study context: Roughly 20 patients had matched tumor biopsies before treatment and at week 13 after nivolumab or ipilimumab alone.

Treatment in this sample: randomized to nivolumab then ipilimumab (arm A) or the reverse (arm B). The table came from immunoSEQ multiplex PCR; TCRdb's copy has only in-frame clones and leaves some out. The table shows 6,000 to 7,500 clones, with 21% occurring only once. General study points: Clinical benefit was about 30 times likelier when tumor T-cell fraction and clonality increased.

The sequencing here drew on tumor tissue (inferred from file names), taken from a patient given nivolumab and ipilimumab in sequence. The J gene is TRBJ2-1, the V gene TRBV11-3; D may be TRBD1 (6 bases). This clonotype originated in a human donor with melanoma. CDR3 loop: CASSLTYRDNEQFF. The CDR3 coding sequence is TGTGCCAGCAGCTTGACTTACAGGGACAATGAGCAGTTCTTC.